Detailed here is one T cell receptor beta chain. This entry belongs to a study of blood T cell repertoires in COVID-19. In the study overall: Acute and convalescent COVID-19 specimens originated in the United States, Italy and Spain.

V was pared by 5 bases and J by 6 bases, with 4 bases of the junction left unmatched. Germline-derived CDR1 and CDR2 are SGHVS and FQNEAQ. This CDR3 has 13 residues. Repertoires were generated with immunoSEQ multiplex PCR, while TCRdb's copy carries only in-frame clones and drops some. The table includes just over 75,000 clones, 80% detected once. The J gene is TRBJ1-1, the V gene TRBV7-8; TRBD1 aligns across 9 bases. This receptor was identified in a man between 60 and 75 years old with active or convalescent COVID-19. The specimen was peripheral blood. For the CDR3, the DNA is TGTGCCAGCAGCCCAGGGACAGGGCCTGAAGCTTTCTTT. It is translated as CASSPGTGPEAFF.